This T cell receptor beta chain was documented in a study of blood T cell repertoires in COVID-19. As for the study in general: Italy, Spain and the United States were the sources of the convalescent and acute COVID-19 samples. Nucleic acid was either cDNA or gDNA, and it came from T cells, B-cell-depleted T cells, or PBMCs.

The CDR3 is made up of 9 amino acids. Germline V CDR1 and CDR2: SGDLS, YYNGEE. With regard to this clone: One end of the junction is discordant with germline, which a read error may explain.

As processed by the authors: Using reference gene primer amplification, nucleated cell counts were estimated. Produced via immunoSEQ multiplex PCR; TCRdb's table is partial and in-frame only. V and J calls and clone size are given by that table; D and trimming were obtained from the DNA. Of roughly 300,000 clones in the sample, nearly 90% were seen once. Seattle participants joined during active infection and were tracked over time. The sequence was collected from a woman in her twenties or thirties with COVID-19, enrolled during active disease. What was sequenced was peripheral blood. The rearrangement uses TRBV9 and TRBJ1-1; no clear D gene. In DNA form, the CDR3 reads TGTGCCAGCAGCGTCAACGCCCGGTTT. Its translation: CASSVNARF.